What follows are 32 T cell receptor beta chains derived from one specimen sequenced in a study of blood T cell repertoires in COVID-19. TCRdb keeps only in-frame clones here, not all; method: immunoSEQ multiplex PCR. This sample carries thousands of clones, roughly 80% of them seen once, and the ten largest clones take roughly 15%. Sequenced: peripheral blood. Receptor source: a human donor in a cohort sampled during active COVID-19.

The chain carries TRBV9 and TRBJ1-6, with D unresolved. Trimming took 0 bases from V and 10 from J, leaving 11 bases between them. Germline V gene data show CDR1 as SGDLS and CDR2 as YYNGEE. The CDR3 runs 14 residues. The CDR3 spells CASSVGGEGSPLHF. CDR3 bases: TGTGCCAGCAGCGTAGGGGGAGAAGGCTCACCCCTCCACTTT.

The V and J genes are TRBV28 and TRBJ2-4; 8 bases are shared with TRBD1. The V segment lost 5 bases and the J segment 1 base; nucleotides outside the gene matches: 10. CDR1 is MDHEN, CDR2 SYDVKM, per germline. CDR3 size: 17 residues. This chain's CDR3 is CASSTGQGEWAKNIQYF. DNA of the CDR3: TGTGCCAGCAGTACCGGACAGGGAGAGTGGGCCAAAAACATTCAGTACTTC.

The rearrangement joins TRBV4-3 to TRBJ2-7, with D uncertain. The V gene lost 1 base and the J gene lost 2 bases, with 9 bases spanning the gap. CDR1 LGHNA and CDR2 YSLEER come from the germline V gene. The CDR3 spans 14 residues. This CDR3 is CASSQGYGAYEQYF. The CDR3 DNA is TGCGCCAGCAGCCAAGGCTACGGAGCCTACGAGCAGTACTTC.

This clone was found once. The chain has TRBV4-3 and TRBJ2-7, with TRBD2 as a possible D gene (6 bases). Germline V gene data show CDR1 as LGHNA and CDR2 as YSLEER. CDR3 length: 15 amino acids. V dropped 0 bases and J dropped 2 bases, with 11 bases sitting between them. CDR3 in DNA: TGCGCCAGCAGCCAAGAAGGGCCGGGGGCCTACGAGCAGTACTTC. Encoded protein: CASSQEGPGAYEQYF.

The chain links TRBV27 to TRBJ2-1; D uncertain. This CDR3 spans 14 amino acids. Deletions cut 6 bases from V and 0 bases from J, with 9 bases between. Germline CDR1 and CDR2: MNHEY and SMNVEV (reference sequence). In nucleotides, the CDR3 is TGTGCCAGCAGCCGCATGAGCTCCTACAATGAGCAGTTCTTC. Translated: CASSRMSSYNEQFF.

V gene TRBV14 combines with J gene TRBJ1-1; 8 bases are shared with TRBD1. The CDR3 is 15 residues long. Germline V lookup: CDR1 SGHDN, CDR2 FVKESK. V lost 4 bases and J lost 4; bases outside the gene matches: 8. The CDR3 sequence: CASSPDRVGSTEAFF. CDR3 coding DNA: TGTGCCAGCAGCCCGGACAGGGTTGGGTCCACTGAAGCTTTCTTT.

The chain links TRBV7-3 to TRBJ2-2; 9 bases align to TRBD1. The CDR3 loop spans 15 amino acids. Germline-derived CDR1 and CDR2 are SGHTA and FQGTGA. V shed 3 bases and J 6 bases; nucleotides not matched to a gene: 5. The CDR3 nucleotides are TGTGCCAGCAGCTTCGGGACAGGGTGGCCCGGGGAGCTGTTTTTT. Translated, it gives CASSFGTGWPGELFF.

This chain uses TRBV27 with TRBJ2-1; D possibly corresponds to TRBD1 (5 bases). Germline V gene lookup returns CDR1 MNHEY and CDR2 SMNVEV (reference sequence). V lost 4 bases and J 1 base, leaving 5 bases between the germline ends. CDR3 size: 13 residues. The CDR3 is CASSSGSYNEQFF. The CDR3 DNA reads TGTGCCAGCAGTTCAGGGTCCTACAATGAGCAGTTCTTC.

The gene calls are TRBV5-1 and TRBJ2-3, with TRBD1 matching over 7 bases. The germline V gene has CDR1 SGHRS and CDR2 YFSETQ. V lost 4 bases to trimming and J lost 6 bases; unmatched junction nucleotides: 17. This CDR3 comprises 17 residues. The CDR3, as DNA: TGCGCCAGCAGCGGTGCCGGGACAGAGACCCCTATCGATACGCAGTATTTT. Translated: CASSGAGTETPIDTQYF.

This clone came up once. The V gene is TRBV3-1 (or the pseudogene TRBV3-2), the J gene TRBJ1-3, with unresolved D. Between the trimmed V and J ends, which lost 0 bases and 4 bases, there was a span of 16 bases. Germline V lookup: CDR1 LGHDT, CDR2 YNNKEL (reference sequence). The CDR3 sequence is 17 residues long. The CDR3 DNA reads as TGTGCCAGCAGCCAAGATCTTACGGGGTCGGGGGGAAACACCATATATTTT. Its translation is CASSQDLTGSGGNTIYF.

The J gene is TRBJ2-7, the V gene TRBV7-2, with D possibly being TRBD2 (6 bases). CDR3 length: 13 residues. Trimming pared 3 bases from V and 3 bases from J, leaving 9 bases between. The V gene's germline CDR1 is SGHTA and CDR2 FQGNSA. DNA of the CDR3: TGTGCCAGCAGCTTCTCCGGGAGCTACGAGCAGTACTTC. This encodes CASSFSGSYEQYF. The variable domain in full, completed from reference TRBV7-2 and TRBJ2-7, reads GAGVSQSPSNKVTEKGKDVELRCDPISGHTALYWYRQSLGQGLEFLIYFQGNSAPDKSGLPSDRFSAERTGGSVSTLTIQRTQQEDSAVYLCASSFSGSYEQYFGPGTRLTVT.

This clone was detected only once. The chain joins TRBV19 to TRBJ2-7; a possible D gene is TRBD1 (6 bases). Per the germline V gene, CDR1 is LNHDA and CDR2 is SQIVND (reference sequence). V lost 5 bases to trimming and J lost 0 bases, with 20 bases between them. CDR3 length equals 17 residues. CDR3 in amino acids: CASSGGSGTMSSYEQYF. The CDR3 DNA reads TGTGCCAGTAGTGGGGGCTCCGGGACAATGAGCTCCTACGAGCAGTACTTC.

The V call is TRBV19, the J call TRBJ2-1; the match to TRBD2 covers 7 bases. Germline V gene data show CDR1 as LNHDA and CDR2 as SQIVND (reference sequence). V lost 5 bases and J lost 3; bases outside the gene matches: 10. This CDR3 is built from 16 residues. CDR3 sequence (DNA): TGTGCCAGTAGTCTCCAACGGGGGGATGGCTACAATGAGCAGTTCTTC. Translation gives CASSLQRGDGYNEQFF.

The CDR3 sequence is CASGGRGPTDTQYF. As DNA, the CDR3 is TGTGCCAGCGGTGGCAGGGGGCCCACAGATACGCAGTATTTT. The chain combines TRBV2 with TRBJ2-3, with 8 bases matching TRBD1. Germline lookup yields CDR1 SNHLY and CDR2 FYNNEI. CDR3 length: 14 residues. V was clipped by 8 bases and J by 2 bases; unmatched bases: 6.

J is TRBJ1-5 and V is TRBV10-1; the match to TRBD1 covers 8 bases. This CDR3 has 13 residues. Looked up from germline, CDR1 is WNHNN and CDR2 is SYGVQD (reference sequence). Losses at the gene ends were 6 bases for V and 7 bases for J; bases not matched to a gene: 5. CDR3 DNA: TGCGCCAGCAGCAGGGGGCGCGGACAGCCCCAGCATTTT. Its translation is CASSRGRGQPQHF.

The chain couples TRBV15 to TRBJ1-2, with no clear D. V was cut by 1 base and J by 2 bases, with 14 bases left in between. The CDR3 has 16 amino acids. The germline V gene encodes CDR1 LNHNV and CDR2 YYDKDF (reference sequence). This CDR3 is CATSRGSPNGNYGYTF. CDR3 in DNA: TGTGCCACCAGCAGAGGATCCCCTAACGGGAACTATGGCTACACCTTC.

The chain recombines TRBV19 with TRBJ2-7, with D unresolved. V was pared by 1 base and J by 7 bases, with 5 bases between. Germline V gene data show CDR1 as LNHDA and CDR2 as SQIVND (reference sequence). CDR3 length equals 11 residues. In nucleotides, the CDR3 is TGTGCCAGTAGTATAGCCGGGGAGCAGTACTTC. This gives the protein CASSIAGEQYF.

This clone counts as medium-sized. This chain links TRBV14 with TRBJ2-7; D is unclear. V lost 0 bases and J 3 bases, leaving 6 bases between the germline ends. Germline V gives CDR1 SGHDN, CDR2 FVKESK. This CDR3 spans 13 amino acids. The CDR3 region has the DNA TGTGCCAGCAGCCAAGATCTGCGCTACGAGCAGTACTTC. This encodes CASSQDLRYEQYF.

This sequence joins TRBV7-9 and TRBJ2-7, with 10 nucleotides matching TRBD2. There are 14 residues in the CDR3. CDR1 SEHNR and CDR2 FQNEAQ come from the germline V gene (reference sequence). Trimming cost V 5 bases and J 3 bases; bases outside gene matches: 4. CDR3 bases: TGTGCCAGCAGCGTTAGCGGGAGGAGCTACGAGCAGTACTTC. Protein: CASSVSGRSYEQYF.

V gene TRBV4-1 combines with J gene TRBJ2-7, with a possible D match to TRBD1 (6 bases). This CDR3 comprises 18 residues. CDR1 and CDR2 (germline): MGHRA, YSYEKL. V was shortened by 0 bases and J by 2 bases, with 20 bases between the two germline ends. CDR3: CASSQDWGEGDGAYEQYF. CDR3 nucleotide sequence: TGCGCCAGCAGCCAAGATTGGGGAGAGGGGGACGGTGCCTACGAGCAGTACTTC.

The chain links TRBV27 to TRBJ1-5, with D unclear. Trimming removed 7 bases at V and 6 bases at J, with 13 bases between. The CDR3 totals 13 residues. Germline lookup yields CDR1 MNHEY and CDR2 SMNVEV (reference sequence). In DNA, the CDR3 is TGTGCCAGCATGCCGGGTTTGGGTCAGCCCCAGCATTTT. Its protein product is CASMPGLGQPQHF.

This clone was seen a handful of times. One end of the junction varies from germline; a read error may be responsible. The CDR3 reads CASSLRWGDLNF. In nucleotides, the CDR3 is TGTGCCAGCAGCTTGCGATGGGGCGACCTGAACTTC. This chain links TRBV5-6 with TRBJ2-7; D may be TRBD1 (5 bases). The CDR3 loop spans 12 amino acids. CDR1 is SGHDT, CDR2 YYEEEE, per germline.

The chain couples TRBV28 to TRBJ2-3; tentatively, D is TRBD1 (5 bases). The V end lost 4 bases, the J end lost 4 bases, and 18 bases lay between the germline ends. CDR1 and CDR2 (germline): MDHEN, SYDVKM. This CDR3 is built from 16 residues. CDR3 amino acids: CASSSTQGSKSDTQYF. Written as DNA, the CDR3 is TGTGCCAGCAGTTCCACCCAGGGTAGCAAGTCAGATACGCAGTATTTT.

The V call is TRBV27, the J call TRBJ1-5; 8 bases align to TRBD1. In germline, CDR1 is MNHEY, CDR2 SMNVEV (reference sequence). V gave up 7 bases and J gave up 6 bases; unmatched junction bases: 8. The CDR3 loop spans 14 amino acids. CDR3: CASTDAGGGQPQHF. As DNA, the CDR3 is TGTGCCAGCACGGACGCAGGGGGCGGTCAGCCCCAGCATTTT.

This clone has only one observation. The rearrangement links TRBV5-5 to TRBJ2-7; 11 bases fit TRBD2. The trim removed 4 bases at V and 7 bases at J, leaving 13 bases unmatched. CDR3 length: 16 residues. Germline loops: CDR1 SGHKS, CDR2 YYEKEE (reference sequence). CDR3 DNA sequence: TGTGCCAGCAGCGTATCCGGGACTAGCGGTAGAAGGGAGCAGTACTTC. Protein sequence: CASSVSGTSGRREQYF.

The chain carries TRBV5-5 and TRBJ2-1, with TRBD1 identical over 7 bases. Germline V lookup: CDR1 SGHKS, CDR2 YYEKEE (reference sequence). The CDR3 sequence is 15 residues long. V lost 2 bases and J lost 9; bases outside the gene matches: 11. CDR3 bases: TGTGCCAGCAGCTTCCCGGGACAGATAAACCCTGAGCAGTTCTTC. It specifies CASSFPGQINPEQFF.

CDR3 region: CASSQGRGRNGYTF. Written as DNA, the CDR3 is TGTGCCAGCAGCCAAGGCAGGGGAAGAAATGGCTACACCTTC. The chain combines TRBV4-2 with TRBJ1-2; D is perhaps TRBD1 (6 bases). The CDR3 length is 14 residues. Trimming left V 1 base short and J 6 bases short, with 12 bases between. Germline V CDR1 and CDR2: LGHNA, YNFKEQ.

This rearrangement joins TRBV7-9 to TRBJ2-4, with 8 bases fitting TRBD1. Germline lookup yields CDR1 SEHNR and CDR2 FQNEAQ (reference sequence). Trimming took 1 base from V and 1 from J; bases not matched to a gene: 3. The CDR3 has 16 amino acids. CDR3 protein: CASSLGTGRAKNIQYF. The DNA for the CDR3 is TGTGCCAGCAGCTTAGGGACAGGGAGGGCCAAAAACATTCAGTACTTC.

In this sample, this clone turned up a few times. This sequence joins TRBV6-2 or TRBV6-3 and TRBJ2-2; 12 bases line up with TRBD2. The germline V gene has CDR1 MNHEY and CDR2 SVGEGT. V lost 0 bases, J lost 2 bases, and 4 bases stayed unmatched. The CDR3 runs 18 residues. CDR3 coding DNA: TGTGCCAGCAGTTACTCGCGACTAGCGGGAGAAAACACCGGGGAGCTGTTTTTT. This encodes CASSYSRLAGENTGELFF.

The CDR3, as DNA: TGTGCCAGCAGCTTAGAAGGACAGGGCTACGAGCAGTACTTC. The encoded protein is CASSLEGQGYEQYF. The chain combines TRBV7-8 with TRBJ2-7, with 8 bases identical to TRBD1. Germline trimming cut 1 base from V and 3 bases from J; bases unmatched to any gene: 2. In germline, CDR1 is SGHVS, CDR2 FQNEAQ. CDR3 length: 14 amino acids.

The chain recombines TRBV9 with TRBJ2-5, with 8 bases that match TRBD2. The germline gives CDR1 SGDLS, CDR2 YYNGEE. V dropped 4 bases and J dropped 7; count of bases not matched to a gene: 18. CDR3 size: 17 residues. Here the CDR3 reads CASSPPWTAGVPGTQYF. The CDR3 bases are TGTGCCAGCAGCCCTCCCTGGACAGCGGGAGTTCCGGGGACCCAGTACTTC.

V usage is TRBV28 and J usage is TRBJ2-1, with TRBD1 identical over 10 bases. Germline CDR1 reads MDHEN; CDR2 reads SYDVKM. The length of the CDR3 is 18 residues. V was pared by 4 bases and J by 8 bases, with 17 bases of the junction left unmatched. In DNA form, the CDR3 reads TGTGCCAGCAGTTCCTACCCGGGACAGGGGATCATCGAATATGAGCAGTTCTTC. Protein sequence: CASSSYPGQGIIEYEQFF.